This T cell receptor (beta chain) stems from a study of T-cell memory formation after mild COVID-19. As for the study in general: Each donor largely had its own TCR clusters.

In TCRdb, the 5' RACE reads were re-called with MiXCR into one record per CDR3 protein. The sample holds about 430,000 distinct CDR3 sequences, under 20% seen once. CDR3 size: 13 residues. In germline, CDR1 is LNHNV, CDR2 YYDKDF (reference sequence). Deletions cut 0 bases from V and 4 bases from J, with 6 bases between. Findings and caveats of the study: Mostly located in CM and EM were contracting CD4+ clones, with contracting CD8+ clones located in EMRA. Pre-infection memory held some responding clones, suggesting pre-existing cross-reactive T cells responded.

About this clonotype: Its antigen is unidentified.

This TCR came from a man younger than 35 who had mild COVID-19 (a few samples of this study predate the infection). Cell type and time point are not known. The J gene is TRBJ1-2, the V gene TRBV15; no clear D gene. The source material was PBMCs or a T cell subset sorted from them (not recorded which). Written as DNA, the CDR3 is TGTGCCACCAGCAGAGATAACGGCTATGGCTACACCTTC. Amino acid sequence: CATSRDNGYGYTF.